The T cell receptor (beta chain) described here comes from a study of T cell changes during pregnancy in multiple sclerosis. The sample holds one count of this clone. The assay was immunoSEQ multiplex PCR, and TCRdb's table has in-frame clones only and misses some. The sample shows tens of thousands of clones, 91% of them seen only once. This CDR3 spans 14 amino acids. Germline CDR1 reads SGHNT; CDR2 reads YENEEA. The V end was cut by 2 bases, the J end by 4 bases, with 11 bases between. The sequence derives from a female donor in good health, enrolled as a control in a pregnancy study. The chain carries TRBV11-3 and TRBJ1-1; no firm D call. Sequences were derived from peripheral blood, sampled after pregnancy. The CDR3 nucleotides are TGTGCCAGCAGCTTACGCGGGGTACTCACTGAAGCTTTCTTT. Protein product: CASSLRGVLTEAFF.